One sample yielded the 22 T cell receptor beta chains listed below, sequenced in a study of CD8 T cells in Susac syndrome. After extraction with the RNeasy kit, 0.5 to 1 ug of the RNA was reverse transcribed using random hexamers. MiXCR was run by TCRdb on the immunoSEQ multiplex PCR reads, yielding one entry per CDR3 protein. This sample has about 180,000 distinct CDR3 sequences, with nearly 97% found just once. The sequencing sample was made of CD4+ T cells from PBMCs. These TCRs come from a human donor with multiple sclerosis.

The chain joins TRBV29-1 to TRBJ2-3; no clear D. The CDR3 loop spans 13 amino acids. V lost 1 base, J lost 1 base, and 6 bases lay in between. Germline-derived CDR1 and CDR2 are SQVTM and ANQGSEA. CDR3 nucleotides: TGCAGCGTTGAAGTGGCGGGCACAGATACGCAGTATTTT. Translated, it gives CSVEVAGTDTQYF.

The rearrangement links TRBV5-1 to TRBJ1-1; 9 positions match TRBD1. The CDR3 is 15 residues long. Trimming at V came to 4 bases and at J to 2 bases, leaving 6 bases not matched to a gene. CDR1 is SGHRS, CDR2 YFSETQ, per germline. CDR3 region: CASSQQGAGNTEAFF. The CDR3 coding sequence is TGCGCCAGCAGCCAACAGGGGGCAGGAAACACTGAAGCTTTCTTT.

The genes are TRBV29-1 and TRBJ2-1, with a tentative D call TRBD1 (5 bases). Germline-derived CDR1 and CDR2 are SQVTM and ANQGSEA. The CDR3 consists of 13 residues. The ends were cut back, 4 bases at V and 4 bases at J, with 11 bases in the middle. The CDR3 sequence: CSVVRRGYNEQFF. The CDR3 coding sequence is TGCAGCGTTGTGCGTAGGGGTTACAATGAGCAGTTCTTC.

This chain connects TRBV29-1 to TRBJ2-2; D perhaps matches TRBD2 (5 bases). The germline V gene has CDR1 SQVTM and CDR2 ANQGSEA. This CDR3 contains 10 residues. V dropped 6 bases and J dropped 13 bases, with 12 bases sitting between them. CDR3 protein: CSVVEGGLFF. The CDR3 region has the DNA TGCAGCGTGGTTGAGGGTGGGCTGTTTTTT.

This chain uses TRBV12-5 with TRBJ2-7; D is uncertain. Between the trimmed V and J ends, which lost 0 bases and 2 bases, there was a span of 20 bases. This CDR3 has 18 residues. CDR1 and CDR2 (germline): LGHNT, FRNRAP. The CDR3 sequence: CASGLVVLLETIAYEQYF. CDR3 in DNA: TGTGCTAGTGGTTTGGTCGTCTTACTCGAGACGATAGCCTACGAGCAGTACTTC.

The V and J genes are TRBV24-1 and TRBJ2-1; D not certain. Germline V gives CDR1 KGHDR, CDR2 SFDVKD. The CDR3 sequence is 14 residues long. Trimming removed 4 bases from V and 9 bases from J, with 15 bases in between. Written as DNA, the CDR3 is TGTGCCACCAGTGACTTCGACATTATCAGTGAGCAGTTCTTC. This encodes CATSDFDIISEQFF.

The J gene is TRBJ2-2, the V gene TRBV12-5, with 7 positions matching TRBD1. Germline values: CDR1 LGHNT, CDR2 FRNRAP. The V gene end was trimmed by 6 bases and the J gene end by 5 bases; junction bases not matched to a gene: 3. CDR3 length: 13 amino acids. CDR3 DNA: TGTGCTAGTGGCGGGACAGCTACCGGGGAGCTGTTTTTT. Translation: CASGGTATGELFF. Full variable domain (missing parts from reference TRBV12-5 and TRBJ2-2): DARVTQTPRHKVTEMGQEVTMRCQPILGHNTVFWYRQTMMQGLELLAYFRNRAPLDDSGMPKDRFSAEMPDATLATLKIQPSEPRDSAVYFCASGGTATGELFFGEGSRLTVL.

V usage is TRBV20-1 and J usage is TRBJ2-3; D is unresolved. Trimming removed 8 bases from V and 0 bases from J, with 12 bases in between. Germline loops: CDR1 DFQATT, CDR2 SNEGSKA (reference sequence). This CDR3 contains 13 residues. CDR3 amino acids: CSPKLGSTDTQYF. The DNA of the CDR3 is TGCAGTCCGAAATTGGGTAGCACAGATACGCAGTATTTT.

The chain couples TRBV20-1 to TRBJ2-3; D unclear. This CDR3 comprises 14 residues. Germline loops: CDR1 DFQATT, CDR2 SNEGSKA (reference sequence). V dropped 4 bases and J dropped 2 bases, with 13 bases sitting between them. CDR3 nucleotide sequence: TGCAGTGCTATGTCCCTTCAGAACACAGATACGCAGTATTTT. Translation gives CSAMSLQNTDTQYF.

This rearrangement joins TRBV6-2 or TRBV6-3 to TRBJ2-7, with D perhaps TRBD1 or TRBD2 (5 bases each). The CDR3 contains 12 residues. Germline CDR1 MNHEY, CDR2 SVGEGT. Trimming shortened V by 6 bases and J by 7 bases, and 13 bases separated the two germline ends. CDR3 sequence (DNA): TGTGCCAGCAGGGGAGACAGAGTGGAGCAGTACTTC. Translated: CASRGDRVEQYF.

The rearrangement links TRBV9 to TRBJ2-7; 11 bases are shared with TRBD2. V dropped 0 bases and J dropped 3; count of bases not matched to a gene: 2. The CDR3 is made up of 15 amino acids. Germline CDR1 is SGDLS and CDR2 is YYNGEE. The CDR3 DNA sequence: TGTGCCAGCAGCGTAGCTAGCGGGGGGAACTACGAGCAGTACTTC. It codes for CASSVASGGNYEQYF.

This clonotype has a single count. V and J are TRBV3-1 and TRBJ2-1; 7 bases align to TRBD2. The CDR3 contains 15 residues. Unmatched junction bases numbered 6, after V lost 3 bases and J lost 4 bases. Germline V lookup: CDR1 LGHDT, CDR2 YNNKEL (reference sequence). This chain's CDR3 is CASSQAVAGYNEQFF. The CDR3 DNA follows: TGTGCCAGCAGCCAGGCGGTAGCGGGTTACAATGAGCAGTTCTTC.

This chain connects TRBV12-3 or TRBV12-4 to TRBJ2-1, with D unclear. Trimming shortened V by 5 bases and J by 6 bases, and 8 bases separated the two germline ends. CDR3 length: 12 residues. CDR3 in DNA: TGTGCCAGCAGTCTTCGACCCAATGAGCAGTTCTTC. Amino acids: CASSLRPNEQFF.

CDR3 sequence (DNA): TGCAGCGTTCGCCCCATCCGGGGCAGGGGGCTAGGGGAGACCCAGTACTTC. This encodes CSVRPIRGRGLGETQYF. This chain uses TRBV29-1 with TRBJ2-5; 8 positions match TRBD1. This CDR3 region has 17 residues. V trimming: 5 bases; J trimming: 5 bases; junction bases outside the gene matches: 19. Germline values: CDR1 SQVTM, CDR2 ANQGSEA.

J is TRBJ2-1 and V is TRBV30; 7 nucleotides match TRBD2. Germline V gives CDR1 GTSNPN, CDR2 SVGIG (reference sequence). The CDR3 loop spans 15 amino acids. The V segment lost 2 bases and the J segment 2 bases; nucleotides outside the gene matches: 6. The CDR3 DNA sequence: TGTGCCTGGAGTTCCTCGGGGGGTCCCTACAATGAGCAGTTCTTC. Translated: CAWSSSGGPYNEQFF.

This rearrangement joins TRBV9 to TRBJ2-2; TRBD1 might be the D (6 bases). The V end lost 3 bases, the J end lost 6 bases, and 18 bases lay between the germline ends. The germline gives CDR1 SGDLS, CDR2 YYNGEE. The CDR3 is 16 residues long. The CDR3 here is CASSAIPGTSPGELFF. CDR3 coding DNA: TGTGCCAGCAGCGCCATCCCCGGGACATCACCCGGGGAGCTGTTTTTT.

The gene calls are TRBV9 and TRBJ2-3; 8 nucleotides match TRBD2. J was trimmed by 12 bases and V by 0 bases; bases with no gene match: 9. This CDR3 has 14 residues. Germline CDR1 SGDLS, CDR2 YYNGEE. CDR3 region: CASSVEALAGTQYF. The CDR3 DNA reads as TGTGCCAGCAGCGTAGAAGCCTTAGCGGGAACTCAGTATTTT. Full variable domain (rest looked up from reference TRBV9 and TRBJ2-3): DSGVTQTPKHLITATGQRVTLRCSPRSGDLSVYWYQQSLDQGLQFLIQYYNGEERAKGNILERFSAQQFPDLHSELNLSSLELGDSALYFCASSVEALAGTQYFGPGTRLTVL.

This chain uses TRBV12-3 or TRBV12-4 with TRBJ2-7, with 8 positions matching TRBD1. This CDR3 comprises 15 residues. The trim removed 1 base at V and 0 bases at J, leaving 2 bases unmatched. The CDR3 is CASSLDQGASYEQYF. The DNA of the CDR3 is TGTGCCAGCAGTTTAGATCAGGGGGCCTCCTACGAGCAGTACTTC.

This sequence joins TRBV29-1 and TRBJ1-2; D gene uncertain. There are 11 residues in the CDR3. Germline V lookup: CDR1 SQVTM, CDR2 ANQGSEA. The V end was cut by 0 bases, the J end by 5 bases, with 4 bases between. The DNA of the CDR3 is TGCAGCGTTGAAGAGGGTTATGGCTACACCTTC. Translated: CSVEEGYGYTF. Supplemented by reference TRBV29-1 and TRBJ1-2, the full variable domain reads SAVISQKPSRDICQRGTSLTIQCQVDSQVTMMFWYRQQPGQSLTLIATANQGSEATYESGFVIDKFPISRPNLTFSTLTVSNMSPEDSSIYLCSVEEGYGYTFGSGTRLTVV.

V usage is TRBV29-1 and J usage is TRBJ2-3; D not certain. V lost 4 bases, J lost 5 bases, and 16 bases lay in between. The CDR3 covers 14 residues. Germline assignment: CDR1 SQVTM and CDR2 ANQGSEA. CDR3 DNA: TGCAGCGTTGTAACTACCCTACTTGTAGATACGCAGTATTTT. The encoded protein is CSVVTTLLVDTQYF.

The V and J genes are TRBV2 and TRBJ2-5, with 7 bases aligning to TRBD2. Germline V gene lookup returns CDR1 SNHLY and CDR2 FYNNEI. Trimming cost V 3 bases and J 2 bases; bases outside gene matches: 9. The CDR3 loop spans 16 amino acids. The CDR3 nucleotides read TGTGCCAGCAGTGATTCAGCGGGGCGCTTTCAAGAGACCCAGTACTTC. Its translation: CASSDSAGRFQETQYF.

V gene TRBV3-1 combines with J gene TRBJ2-7; D is possibly TRBD2 (7 bases). The CDR3 has 14 residues. The ends were cut back, 4 bases at V and 3 bases at J, with 13 bases in the middle. The germline CDR1 and CDR2 sequences are LGHDT and YNNKEL (reference sequence). The CDR3 is CASSPTGGGYEQYF. Here the CDR3 DNA reads TGTGCCAGCAGCCCGACAGGCGGGGGCTACGAGCAGTACTTC.